This T cell receptor beta chain was found in a study of CD8 T cells in ankylosing spondylitis. MiXCR, run by TCRdb on the 5' RACE reads, gives a single entry per CDR3 protein. The table has around 430,000 distinct CDR3 sequences, about a sixth seen once. This clonotype has a single count. The antigen is not known. Germline V gene data show CDR1 as SGHAT and CDR2 as FQNNGV. CDR3 length equals 13 residues. Trimming stripped 1 base from V and 11 bases from J, with 14 bases between. General study points: A TCR beta motif of 7 to 9 highly homologous variants seemed to mark ankylosing spondylitis blood. CD8+ cells made up the disease-linked clones, which were relatively rare in peripheral blood. Clones linked to disease were reported to show significant enrichment in matched ankylosing spondylitis synovial fluid.

The chain has TRBV11-2 and TRBJ1-1, with D maybe TRBD1 (5 bases). Input material: blood, either unsorted or a sorted T cell fraction (not recorded which). This receptor was obtained from a male donor with ankylosing spondylitis. Here the CDR3 reads CASSLGGGFGAFF. CDR3 in DNA: TGTGCCAGCAGCTTAGGTGGGGGGTTCGGGGCTTTCTTT.